This entry describes one T cell receptor beta chain. A junction boundary mismatches the germline segment, possibly from a read error. Sequencing was performed with immunoSEQ multiplex PCR; in TCRdb, only in-frame clones are kept and a portion is missing. The sample consists of roughly 250,000 clones, about nine tenths of them appearing once. This sample is drawn from a study of blood T cell repertoires in COVID-19. The wider study: Acute-phase and convalescent COVID-19 samples originated in the United States, Italy and Spain. The cDNA or gDNA used as material had been derived from T cells, B-cell-depleted T cells, or PBMCs.

Seattle enrolled patients during active infection and tracked them longitudinally. The TCR originated in a woman between 25 and 40 years old with COVID-19, enrolled during active disease. The sequencing sample was made of peripheral blood.

In DNA form, the CDR3 reads TGTGCCAGCAGCCAAGTAGGGTACGGGGGGGTGAAGCTGCTCTTT. Amino acids: CASSQVGYGGVKLLF. This chain uses TRBV3-1 (or the pseudogene TRBV3-2) with TRBJ1-1, with D possibly TRBD1 on 5 matching bases. Germline CDR1 LGHDT, CDR2 YNNKEL (reference sequence). This CDR3 is 15 amino acids long.